This TCR beta chain comes out of a study of PD-L1 blockade in urothelial cancer. The CDR3 totals 16 residues. The V gene's germline CDR1 is PRHDT and CDR2 FYEKMQ (reference sequence). V lost 5 bases, J lost 0 bases, and 9 bases stayed unmatched. Regarding time point: pretreatment peripheral blood. Clones were sequenced by immunoSEQ multiplex PCR, and TCRdb holds only the in-frame ones, with some missing. The sample carries 87,000 or so clones, 84% recorded once. The chain recombines TRBV13 with TRBJ1-1, with 7 bases aligning to TRBD1. This TCR was recovered from a man aged 55 to 70 with urothelial cancer. Source: PBMCs, taken around atezolizumab (anti-PD-L1) treatment. The CDR3 DNA is TGTGCCAGCAGCCCCACAAGTACAGGGGTGAACACTGAAGCTTTCTTT. It translates to CASSPTSTGVNTEAFF.